This passage covers 3 T cell receptor beta chains from one sample sequenced in a study of blood T cell repertoires in COVID-19. Measured with immunoSEQ multiplex PCR; TCRdb has only the in-frame clones, and not every one. Among about 80,000 clones listed, approximately 82% were seen once. The sample was peripheral blood. Receptors originate from an older man with active or convalescent COVID-19.

The chain carries TRBV6-6 and TRBJ2-7; 9 bases are a match to TRBD2. This CDR3 has 15 residues. Losses at the gene ends were 7 bases for V and 2 bases for J; bases not matched to a gene: 9. Germline V lookup: CDR1 MNHNY, CDR2 SVGAGI (reference sequence). The CDR3, as DNA: TGTGCCAGCAACCCGGGGAGCGGGGGGCCCTACGAGCAGTACTTC. Residues: CASNPGSGGPYEQYF.

The chain combines TRBV30 with TRBJ1-6, with no clear D. Looked up from germline, CDR1 is GTSNPN and CDR2 is SVGIG (reference sequence). CDR3 length equals 17 residues. The V end was cut by 0 bases, the J end by 0 bases, with 12 bases between. The CDR3 DNA reads as TGTGCCTGGAGTGTTGGGCCGGCCAGCTCCTATAATTCACCCCTCCACTTT. Protein product: CAWSVGPASSYNSPLHF.

The chain employs TRBV11-3 and TRBJ2-2; D possibly corresponds to TRBD2 (6 bases). Germline CDR1 and CDR2: SGHNT and YENEEA. Trimming shortened V by 1 base and J by 4 bases, and 10 bases separated the two germline ends. CDR3 length: 15 residues. CDR3 sequence (DNA): TGTGCCAGCAGCTTAGGAGCGGAGGGCACCGGGGAGCTGTTTTTT. The encoded protein is CASSLGAEGTGELFF.